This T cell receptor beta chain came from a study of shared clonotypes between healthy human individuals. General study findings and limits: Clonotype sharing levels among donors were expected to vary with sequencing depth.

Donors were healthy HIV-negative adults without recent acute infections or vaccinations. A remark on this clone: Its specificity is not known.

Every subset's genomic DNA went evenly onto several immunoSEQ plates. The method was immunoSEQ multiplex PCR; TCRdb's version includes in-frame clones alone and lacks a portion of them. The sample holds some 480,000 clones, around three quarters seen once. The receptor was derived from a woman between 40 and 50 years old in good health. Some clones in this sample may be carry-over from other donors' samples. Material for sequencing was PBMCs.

CDR3 residues: CASSAGQTYNSPLHF. CDR3 sequence (DNA): TGTGCCAGCAGCGCCGGACAGACTTATAATTCACCCCTCCACTTT. The rearrangement joins TRBV5-4 to TRBJ1-6; the D gene is possibly TRBD1 (6 bases). V dropped 4 bases and J dropped 4 bases, with 12 bases sitting between them. Germline V gene sequence: CDR1 SGHNT, CDR2 YYREEE (reference sequence). This CDR3 contains 15 residues.